These T cell receptor beta chains were read from a single sample in a study of beta chain features in type 1 diabetes. The method was immunoSEQ multiplex PCR; TCRdb's version includes in-frame clones alone and lacks a portion of them. This sample has 350,000 to 450,000 clones, with about 16% found just once. The sequenced sample was naive CD4+ T cells from blood. These TCRs come from a woman younger than 35 in good health. Both conserved end residues are part of each CDR3. The order of the fields is CDR3 protein, V gene, D gene. D genes are given only for firm matches.

CDR3: CASSSQSGRSEETQYF; V: TRBV11-1; D: TRBD2
CDR3: CASSLALAGPVDEQYF; V: TRBV5-1; D: TRBD2
CDR3: CASSVTSTPQETQYF; V: TRBV9; D: -
CDR3: CALGRGEETQYF; V: TRBV30; D: TRBD2
CDR3: CASSLARSGVNTGELFF; V: TRBV5-4; D: TRBD2
CDR3: CASSSRAGAEAFF; V: TRBV5-1; D: -
CDR3: CASSLGGDTEAFF; V: TRBV5-1; D: -
CDR3: CASSVRQVGIGEPQHF; V: TRBV2; D: -
CDR3: CASSQALGGAKSDSGYTF; V: TRBV4-2; D: TRBD1
CDR3: CATPSGSGTGELFF; V: TRBV7-9; D: TRBD2
CDR3: CASSWGVTDTQYF; V: TRBV7-9; D: -
CDR3: CASTVWQGQPQHF; V: TRBV28; D: -
CDR3: CASSLARGGRTGELFF; V: TRBV7-2; D: -
CDR3: CASSQVTVQFF; V: TRBV14; D: -
CDR3: CASGRDRTDTQYF; V: TRBV27; D: TRBD1
CDR3: CASSEGGGAVQETQYF; V: TRBV2; D: -
CDR3: CASSVASNTGELFF; V: TRBV9; D: -
CDR3: CASRWRTGLNEQFF; V: TRBV5-6; D: -
CDR3: CASFPGQGDEQYF; V: TRBV6-6; D: TRBD1
CDR3: CASSLAEETQYF; V: TRBV5-4; D: -
CDR3: CASSYGPGQGMGDTQYF; V: TRBV28; D: TRBD1
CDR3: CASSLAGQGGTEAFF; V: TRBV5-4; D: TRBD1
CDR3: CASRTSGQETQYF; V: TRBV6-1; D: TRBD2
CDR3: CASSTQGARGEKLFF; V: TRBV7-8; D: TRBD1
CDR3: CASSGQANQPQHF; V: TRBV7-9; D: TRBD1
CDR3: CASSPYGKATPYEQYF; V: TRBV18; D: -
CDR3: CASSQVAQGGFYEQYF; V: TRBV4-2; D: -
CDR3: CASSPTPGQGAFVLKYEQYF; V: TRBV18; D: TRBD1
CDR3: CASSYHRAPGANVLTF; V: TRBV28; D: -
CDR3: CASSPQRGTSNTGELFF; V: TRBV5-1; D: -
CDR3: CASSPVNVGGYYEQYF; V: TRBV7-2; D: -
CDR3: CATSRGPGGTQYF; V: TRBV15; D: TRBD2
CDR3: CASSLGTGLGTDTQYF; V: TRBV7-8; D: TRBD1
CDR3: CASSPLSGAYYEQYF; V: TRBV7-2; D: TRBD2
CDR3: CASRRGINEKLFF; V: TRBV2; D: -
CDR3: CSVAFGSVDQPQHF; V: TRBV29-1; D: -
CDR3: CASSVTGFPDTQYF; V: TRBV9; D: -
CDR3: CAWSVSGSNQPQHF; V: TRBV30; D: -
CDR3: CATSRVLRERGNEQFF; V: TRBV15; D: TRBD2
CDR3: CAWKAGAGANVLTF; V: TRBV30; D: -
CDR3: CAWSGPAGEGWAFF; V: TRBV30; D: -
CDR3: CSAERDQPQHF; V: TRBV20-1; D: -
CDR3: CASSQDLDSYEQYF; V: TRBV4-2; D: -
CDR3: CASSPTGGESEKLFF; V: TRBV5-4; D: TRBD1